The 22 T cell receptor beta chains presented below share a single source sample, sequenced in a study of cytomegalovirus exposure and HLA in healthy donors. Primers for the PCR totalled 60 Vbeta and 13 Jbeta. The assay was immunoSEQ multiplex PCR, and TCRdb's table has in-frame clones only and misses some. Altogether some 190,000 clones are present, roughly four fifths being singletons, with the ten largest covering 1.5% to 2%. What was sequenced was PBMCs. These receptors were obtained from a man younger than 35 in good health and CMV-seronegative.

The V call is TRBV11-3, the J call TRBJ2-7; the match to TRBD1 covers 9 bases. The CDR3 contains 17 residues. Trimming at V came to 5 bases and at J to 2 bases, leaving 13 bases not matched to a gene. Per the germline V gene, CDR1 is SGHNT and CDR2 is YENEEA. The DNA of the CDR3 is TGTGCCAGCAGCCCCCGGTCGACAGGGGGGATTCCCTACGAGCAGTACTTC. Its protein is CASSPRSTGGIPYEQYF.

This chain joins TRBV7-9 and TRBJ2-7; a weak D match, TRBD2 (5 bases). The CDR3 is 18 residues long. Trimming removed 8 bases from V and 7 bases from J, with 33 bases in between. CDR1 and CDR2 (germline): SEHNR, FQNEAQ (reference sequence). The CDR3: CASSTTNNGIGGLGEQYF. The CDR3 bases are TGTGCCAGCTCAACCACCAACAACGGGATTGGCGGCCTGGGGGAGCAGTACTTC.

The gene calls are TRBV18 and TRBJ2-4; D ambiguous. This CDR3 is 14 amino acids long. Germline assignment: CDR1 KGHSH and CDR2 LQKENI. V gave up 4 bases and J gave up 1 base, with 8 bases separating them. The CDR3, as DNA: TGTGCCAGCTCACAAACCGGGGCCAAAAACATTCAGTACTTC. This encodes CASSQTGAKNIQYF.

The rearrangement links TRBV19 to TRBJ1-1, with D perhaps matching TRBD1 (6 bases). Germline CDR1 LNHDA, CDR2 SQIVND (reference sequence). The CDR3 spans 14 residues. Trimming removed 8 bases at V and 5 bases at J, with 18 bases between. The CDR3 coding sequence is TGTGCCAGTGTCGGACCAACCAGGGGTACTGAAGCTTTCTTT. This encodes CASVGPTRGTEAFF.

The rearrangement uses TRBV10-2 and TRBJ2-7; maybe TRBD2 (7 bases). The germline V gene encodes CDR1 WSHSY and CDR2 SAAADI. Trimming left V 3 bases short and J 3 bases short, with 12 bases between. This CDR3 has 14 amino acids. The CDR3 loop is CASSDEGGGYEQYF. The CDR3 nucleotides read TGCGCCAGCAGTGATGAGGGAGGGGGCTACGAGCAGTACTTC.

This sequence joins TRBV9 and TRBJ2-1; 7 positions agree with TRBD2. V was pared by 0 bases and J by 4 bases, with 7 bases of the junction left unmatched. From germline, CDR1 is SGDLS and CDR2 YYNGEE. This CDR3 contains 16 residues. The CDR3 nucleotides read TGTGCCAGCAGCGTAGCTCCTAGCGGTACTTACAATGAGCAGTTCTTC. Encoded protein: CASSVAPSGTYNEQFF.

This clone has just one count. The chain has TRBV29-1 and TRBJ2-7, with 7 positions matching TRBD1. The germline gives CDR1 SQVTM, CDR2 ANQGSEA. With V trimmed by 7 bases and J by 2 bases, 8 bases remained unmatched. CDR3 length equals 13 residues. DNA for the CDR3: TGCAGCGCCCGACCGGGACAGACCTACGAGCAGTACTTC. Protein sequence: CSARPGQTYEQYF.

This clone was picked up a small number of times. The CDR3 spells CASQLGQSNQPQHF. CDR3 bases: TGTGCCAGCCAACTGGGACAGTCCAATCAGCCCCAGCATTTT. The chain is built from TRBV2 and TRBJ1-5, with 7 nucleotides matching TRBD1. Germline loops: CDR1 SNHLY, CDR2 FYNNEI. This CDR3 region has 14 residues. V trimming: 8 bases; J trimming: 3 bases; junction bases outside the gene matches: 7.

The sample holds one count of this clone. The V call is TRBV6-1, the J call TRBJ1-5; 8 nucleotides line up with TRBD1. Germline V gives CDR1 MNHNS, CDR2 SASEGT. This CDR3 region has 16 residues. The J segment lost 6 bases and the V segment lost 4 bases, leaving 11 bases of the junction unmatched. The CDR3 reads CASSAYGQGVGQPQHF. CDR3 DNA: TGTGCCAGCAGTGCTTACGGACAGGGTGTAGGTCAGCCCCAGCATTTT.

V gene TRBV14 combines with J gene TRBJ2-1; possibly TRBD2 for D (6 bases). This CDR3 is built from 16 residues. Per the germline V gene, CDR1 is SGHDN and CDR2 is FVKESK. Trimming shortened V by 5 bases and J by 8 bases, and 22 bases separated the two germline ends. CDR3 region: CASSSPSGVSGYEQFF. The CDR3 DNA follows: TGTGCCAGCAGCTCGCCCTCGGGAGTCAGCGGTTATGAGCAGTTCTTC.

The genes are TRBV5-6 and TRBJ2-7; perhaps TRBD1 as D (5 bases). Trimming stripped 1 base from V and 2 bases from J, with 16 bases between. The CDR3 has 16 residues. In germline, CDR1 is SGHDT, CDR2 YYEEEE. Here the CDR3 DNA reads TGTGCCAGCAGCTTGAAGGGGAATAATAGGGCCTACGAGCAGTACTTC. Protein: CASSLKGNNRAYEQYF.

V is TRBV5-6 and J is TRBJ2-5; TRBD1 matches 9 bases. Germline values: CDR1 SGHDT, CDR2 YYEEEE. This CDR3 comprises 14 residues. Germline trimming cut 4 bases from V and 2 bases from J; bases unmatched to any gene: 3. In nucleotides, the CDR3 is TGTGCCAGCAGCCTGGACAGGGGACAAGAGACCCAGTACTTC. Amino acids: CASSLDRGQETQYF.

This chain links TRBV6-4 with TRBJ2-3, with D maybe TRBD2 (6 bases). CDR3 length: 15 residues. V dropped 4 bases and J dropped 1 base, with 12 bases sitting between them. CDR1 is MRHNA and CDR2 is SNTAGT in the germline V gene. This chain's CDR3 is CASSVSGEGTDTQYF. The CDR3 coding sequence is TGTGCCAGCAGTGTCTCGGGGGAGGGCACAGATACGCAGTATTTT.

J is TRBJ1-6 and V is TRBV6-1; 9 nucleotides match TRBD1. The trim removed 1 base at V and 8 bases at J, leaving 6 bases unmatched. This CDR3 is built from 16 residues. The germline CDR1 and CDR2 sequences are MNHNS and SASEGT. The CDR3 sequence is CASSEEMGQGYSPLHF. The CDR3, as DNA: TGTGCCAGCAGTGAAGAGATGGGACAGGGATATTCACCCCTCCACTTT.

The chain couples TRBV27 to TRBJ2-7, with 7 nucleotides matching TRBD1. The CDR3 consists of 14 residues. Germline V gene data show CDR1 as MNHEY and CDR2 as SMNVEV (reference sequence). The ends lost 0 bases at V and 3 bases at J; junction bases unmatched: 2. CDR3: CASSLSGTVYEQYF. The CDR3 bases are TGTGCCAGCAGTTTATCCGGGACAGTCTACGAGCAGTACTTC.

The chain couples TRBV18 to TRBJ1-4; D remains ambiguous. This CDR3 contains 14 residues. With 0 bases removed from V and 7 bases from J, the gap between germline ends came to 9 bases. Germline V lookup: CDR1 KGHSH, CDR2 LQKENI. CDR3 sequence (DNA): TGTGCCAGCTCACCACCACCGGGATTTGAAAAACTGTTTTTT. The encoded protein is CASSPPPGFEKLFF.

CDR3 region: CASSSRTVRGYTF. The CDR3 nucleotides are TGTGCCAGCAGCTCCCGGACAGTTCGTGGCTACACCTTC. The chain has TRBV9 and TRBJ1-2, with TRBD1 as a possible D gene (6 bases). Germline values: CDR1 SGDLS, CDR2 YYNGEE. This CDR3 is built from 13 residues. V was shortened by 4 bases and J by 7 bases, with 14 bases between the two germline ends.

DNA of the CDR3: TGCGCCAGCAGTGAGAAGCAGCGGGGGGGCTTGTCACTAGCCAAAAACATTCAGTACTTC. Translated: CASSEKQRGGLSLAKNIQYF. J is TRBJ2-4 and V is TRBV10-1; 10 nucleotides align to TRBD2. The germline gives CDR1 WNHNN, CDR2 SYGVQD (reference sequence). CDR3 length: 20 amino acids. Losses at the gene ends were 2 bases for V and 0 bases for J; bases not matched to a gene: 13.

This clone has more than one count but fewer than ten. The J gene is TRBJ2-3, the V gene TRBV2; TRBD2 agrees at 9 bases. Unmatched junction bases numbered 7, after V lost 6 bases and J lost 6 bases. The germline gives CDR1 SNHLY, CDR2 FYNNEI. This CDR3 contains 14 residues. CDR3 protein: CASRPTSGPDTQYF. Here the CDR3 DNA reads TGTGCCAGCAGGCCGACTAGCGGACCTGATACGCAGTATTTT. The variable domain in full, completed from reference TRBV2 and TRBJ2-3, reads EPEVTQTPSHQVTQMGQEVILRCVPISNHLYFYWYRQILGQKVEFLVSFYNNEISEKSEIFDDQFSVERPDGSNFTLKIRSTKLEDSAMYFCASRPTSGPDTQYFGPGTRLTVL.

The chain is built from TRBV5-1 and TRBJ2-7, with a tentative D call TRBD2 (5 bases). The V and J ends lost 4 bases and 2 bases respectively, with 19 bases between them. Germline V CDR1 and CDR2: SGHRS, YFSETQ. The CDR3 covers 16 residues. This chain's CDR3 is CASSLLRAGPPYEQYF. The DNA of the CDR3 is TGCGCCAGCAGCCTCCTTAGGGCGGGCCCCCCCTACGAGCAGTACTTC.

The chain recombines TRBV30 with TRBJ2-5, with D possibly matching TRBD2 (6 bases). The J call could be wrong; TRBJ2-7 is a better fit for the DNA end. Germline CDR1 and CDR2: GTSNPN and SVGIG (reference sequence). CDR3 length: 15 amino acids. The CDR3 DNA reads TGTGCCTGGAGAGAAGGGGCCATTCGGGGGTACGAGCAGTACTTC. Protein: CAWREGAIRGYEQYF.

V gene TRBV9 combines with J gene TRBJ1-2, with D hard to call. The CDR3 has 12 residues. V lost 4 bases to trimming and J lost 6 bases, with 10 bases between them. CDR1 is SGDLS, CDR2 YYNGEE, per germline. The CDR3 DNA reads as TGTGCCAGCAGCACCTCCGGGGATGGCTACACCTTC. Its protein is CASSTSGDGYTF. The variable domain in full, completed from reference TRBV9 and TRBJ1-2, reads DSGVTQTPKHLITATGQRVTLRCSPRSGDLSVYWYQQSLDQGLQFLIQYYNGEERAKGNILERFSAQQFPDLHSELNLSSLELGDSALYFCASSTSGDGYTFGSGTRLTVV.